The 27 T cell receptor beta chains given below trace back to one sample, sequenced in a study of shared clonotypes between healthy human individuals (dated by TCRdb to between 2020 and 2021). CD8 naive samples were CD45RO-negative cells positively selected for CCR7, giving a CD45RA+CCR7+ population that excluded TemRA cells. The protocol used for the library was the immunoSEQ multiplex PCR assay. TCRdb retrieved this table from immuneACCESS and kept in-frame rearrangements only. Not all clones are present; in checked studies, unresolved V genes account for under half, and no reason is known for the remainder. This sample gives millions of clones in total; approximately 94% of them show up just once. Of the sample, roughly 1% is held by the ten largest clones. Sequencing was carried out using naive CD8+ T cells sorted from blood. Per the publication, the cell subset or site label means: CD45RA+CCR7+. The receptors derive from a man aged 18 to 30 in good health.

The chain carries TRBV13 and TRBJ1-1; tentatively, D is TRBD1 (6 bases). Germline lookup yields CDR1 PRHDT and CDR2 FYEKMQ (reference sequence). V dropped 3 bases and J dropped 1 base, with 12 bases sitting between them. The CDR3 loop spans 15 amino acids. The CDR3 reads CASSLGAAGNTEAFF. In DNA form, the CDR3 reads TGTGCCAGCAGCTTGGGGGCCGCGGGGAACACTGAAGCTTTCTTT. Full variable domain (outside the CDR3, taken from reference TRBV13 and TRBJ1-1): AAGVIQSPRHLIKEKRETATLKCYPIPRHDTVYWYQQGPGQDPQFLISFYEKMQSDKGSIPDRFSAQQFSDYHSELNMSSLELGDSALYFCASSLGAAGNTEAFFGQGTRLTVV.

The V call is TRBV2, the J call TRBJ2-7; 10 bases line up with TRBD2. Germline V gives CDR1 SNHLY, CDR2 FYNNEI. The junction had 7 bases not matched to a gene; V was cut back by 7 bases and J by 1 base. The CDR3 covers 15 residues. CDR3 protein: CASTSTSGNSYEQYF. In DNA, the CDR3 is TGTGCCAGCACTTCCACTAGCGGGAATTCCTACGAGCAGTACTTC.

The chain links TRBV10-2 to TRBJ2-7; weak D call: TRBD1 (5 bases). This CDR3 has 12 amino acids. Germline CDR1 and CDR2: WSHSY and SAAADI. The V gene lost 4 bases and the J gene lost 2 bases, with 6 bases spanning the gap. CDR3 loop: CASSGQPYEQYF. The CDR3 DNA sequence: TGCGCCAGCAGTGGACAGCCCTACGAGCAGTACTTC.

The rearrangement uses TRBV6-5 and TRBJ2-7; possible D gene TRBD1, 5 bases. CDR1 MNHEY and CDR2 SVGAGI come from the germline V gene. Trimming took off 2 bases at V and 3 bases at J, with 14 bases between the two ends. This CDR3 spans 15 amino acids. CDR3: CASSYGLQGSYEQYF. The DNA of the CDR3 is TGTGCCAGCAGTTACGGTTTGCAGGGAAGCTACGAGCAGTACTTC.

This clone was observed a few times. The V gene is TRBV4-1, the J gene TRBJ2-7, with D hard to call. V dropped 4 bases and J dropped 4 bases, with 8 bases sitting between them. This CDR3 is 12 amino acids long. Germline V gene sequence: CDR1 MGHRA, CDR2 YSYEKL. CDR3: CASSPWGYEQYF. The CDR3 region has the DNA TGCGCCAGCAGCCCGTGGGGTTACGAGCAGTACTTC.

This clone was observed a few times. The chain uses TRBV28 and TRBJ2-3, with TRBD1 matching 8 bases. V shed 2 bases and J 5 bases; nucleotides not matched to a gene: 3. Germline CDR1 MDHEN, CDR2 SYDVKM. The length of the CDR3 is 14 residues. Written as DNA, the CDR3 is TGTGCCAGCAGTTTACAGGGGGCCCTAGATACGCAGTATTTT. It is translated as CASSLQGALDTQYF.

CDR3 in DNA: TGTGCCAGTAGTACCTTGTCCGGTAATAGCAATCAGCCCCAGCATTTT. Translation gives CASSTLSGNSNQPQHF. The gene calls are TRBV19 and TRBJ1-5, with D hard to call. Germline assignment: CDR1 LNHDA and CDR2 SQIVND (reference sequence). The V end lost 4 bases, the J end lost 0 bases, and 13 bases lay between the germline ends. The CDR3 has 16 residues.

This chain connects TRBV29-1 to TRBJ2-1; no firm D call. V gave up 1 base and J gave up 0 bases, with 13 bases separating them. Germline values: CDR1 SQVTM, CDR2 ANQGSEA. The CDR3 has 16 amino acids. The CDR3 reads CSVEGSQWSSYNEQFF. The CDR3 coding sequence is TGCAGCGTTGAAGGGAGCCAGTGGAGCTCCTACAATGAGCAGTTCTTC.

The chain uses TRBV5-6 and TRBJ2-7; TRBD1 is a possible D gene (6 bases). This CDR3 has 13 residues. Trimming removed 5 bases from V and 9 bases from J, with 18 bases in between. Germline CDR1 SGHDT, CDR2 YYEEEE. The CDR3 protein is CASSSGQTIGQYF. The CDR3 DNA is TGTGCCAGCAGTTCGGGACAAACGATAGGGCAGTACTTC.

This chain links TRBV30 with TRBJ1-1; no definite D call. CDR1 is GTSNPN, CDR2 SVGIG, per germline (reference sequence). This CDR3 has 12 residues. Trimming cost V 5 bases and J 1 base, with 8 bases left between them. CDR3 amino acids: CAWGRSNTEAFF. In DNA, the CDR3 is TGTGCCTGGGGTCGATCGAACACTGAAGCTTTCTTT.

In DNA form, the CDR3 reads TGTGCCAGCAGTCACCTTGCCCCATCAGGTTCCTCTGGAAACACCATATATTTT. Protein sequence: CASSHLAPSGSSGNTIYF. The V call is TRBV27, the J call TRBJ1-3; the D is unclear. From germline, CDR1 is MNHEY and CDR2 SMNVEV (reference sequence). The CDR3 length is 18 residues. The V and J ends lost 5 bases and 0 bases respectively, with 20 bases between them.

This CDR3 reads CASSFVLGSEAFF. The CDR3 DNA is TGCGCCAGCAGCTTTGTTCTTGGGTCTGAAGCTTTCTTT. V is TRBV5-1 and J is TRBJ1-1, with D unresolved. The germline V gene has CDR1 SGHRS and CDR2 YFSETQ. The V and J ends lost 2 bases and 6 bases respectively, with 11 bases between them. The CDR3 extends over 13 amino acids.

The J gene is TRBJ1-1, the V gene TRBV7-9, with D perhaps TRBD1 (5 bases). V lost 1 base and J lost 1, with 16 bases in between. This CDR3 has 17 residues. CDR1 and CDR2 (germline): SEHNR, FQNEAQ (reference sequence). The CDR3 DNA sequence: TGTGCCAGCAGCTTAGATTCCTCAGGGAAAGGGAACACTGAAGCTTTCTTT. This encodes CASSLDSSGKGNTEAFF. The whole variable domain, filled in from reference TRBV7-9 and TRBJ1-1, reads DTGVSQNPRHKITKRGQNVTFRCDPISEHNRLYWYRQTLGQGPEFLTYFQNEAQLEKSRLLSDRFSAERPKGSFSTLEIQRTEQGDSAMYLCASSLDSSGKGNTEAFFGQGTRLTVV.

V usage is TRBV4-1 and J usage is TRBJ1-2; the D gene is possibly TRBD1 (6 bases). In germline, CDR1 is MGHRA, CDR2 YSYEKL. V was clipped by 0 bases and J by 4 bases, with 12 bases between them. The CDR3 is 15 residues long. The CDR3 DNA reads TGCGCCAGCAGCCAAGATCCAGGGGTGGTCTATGGCTACACCTTC. Protein sequence: CASSQDPGVVYGYTF.

The chain has TRBV7-6 and TRBJ1-3, with D hard to call. Between the trimmed V and J ends, which lost 5 bases and 4 bases, there was a span of 6 bases. The CDR3 spans 12 residues. Looked up from germline, CDR1 is SGHVS and CDR2 is FNYEAQ. CDR3 sequence (DNA): TGTGCCAGCAGCGTCACCGGAAACACCATATATTTT. Translating gives CASSVTGNTIYF.

As regards this clone: This sample includes further DNA sequences coding for the same CDR3. V usage is TRBV27 and J usage is TRBJ2-1; D gene ambiguous. CDR3 length: 12 amino acids. Looked up from germline, CDR1 is MNHEY and CDR2 is SMNVEV (reference sequence). Deletions cut 4 bases from V and 7 bases from J, with 8 bases between. The DNA for the CDR3 is TGTGCCAGCAGTTCCGTGGGAAATGAGCAGTTCTTC. Protein: CASSSVGNEQFF.

In this sample, this clone turned up once. This rearrangement joins TRBV11-2 to TRBJ2-5, with 7 positions matching TRBD1. The CDR3 totals 15 residues. With 5 bases clipped from V and 5 bases from J, the junction kept 11 bases outside the gene matches. The germline V gene encodes CDR1 SGHAT and CDR2 FQNNGV. CDR3 sequence reads: CASSLGTEGWETQYF. DNA of the CDR3: TGTGCCAGCAGCCTGGGGACAGAGGGATGGGAGACCCAGTACTTC.

The rearrangement joins TRBV2 to TRBJ1-1, with D possibly being TRBD1 (6 bases). The CDR3 sequence is 13 residues long. V was pared by 10 bases and J by 4 bases, with 16 bases between. Germline V gene sequence: CDR1 SNHLY, CDR2 FYNNEI. CDR3 in DNA: TGTGCCACCACCACGGGGGGCGGCACTGAAGCTTTCTTT. Protein sequence: CATTTGGGTEAFF.

Note on this clone: This sample includes further DNA sequences coding for the same CDR3. The rearrangement links TRBV11-2 to TRBJ2-5; D gene unclear. This CDR3 comprises 14 residues. Germline V lookup: CDR1 SGHAT, CDR2 FQNNGV. Trimming took off 1 base at V and 2 bases at J, with 8 bases between the two ends. CDR3: CASSLAGLQETQYF. CDR3 DNA sequence: TGTGCCAGCAGCTTAGCGGGTCTTCAAGAGACCCAGTACTTC.

This clone was observed once. The chain joins TRBV7-9 to TRBJ2-3; D may correspond to TRBD1 or TRBD2 (6 bases each). The germline V gene encodes CDR1 SEHNR and CDR2 FQNEAQ (reference sequence). V was trimmed by 3 bases and J by 3 bases, leaving 22 bases between them. The CDR3 totals 18 residues. The DNA of the CDR3 is TGTGCCAGCAGCTTCCTTCTGGGGGACGGAGGGGGTACAGATACGCAGTATTTT. It codes for CASSFLLGDGGGTDTQYF.

V and J are TRBV20-1 and TRBJ2-3; D remains unclear. Trimming took 2 bases from V and 5 from J, leaving 5 bases between them. Germline V gene data show CDR1 as DFQATT and CDR2 as SNEGSKA (reference sequence). The CDR3 sequence is 11 residues long. The CDR3 sequence is CSARSEDTQYF. In DNA form, the CDR3 reads TGCAGTGCTAGATCTGAAGATACGCAGTATTTT.

This clone was seen once. The chain couples TRBV4-1 to TRBJ1-3, with a weak D call TRBD1 (6 bases). V lost 4 bases, J lost 1 base, and 20 bases lay in between. This CDR3 comprises 18 residues. Per the germline V gene, CDR1 is MGHRA and CDR2 is YSYEKL. Here the CDR3 reads CASSPGAQGALSGNTIYF. CDR3 in DNA: TGCGCCAGCAGCCCGGGGGCGCAGGGAGCCCTTTCTGGAAACACCATATATTTT.

A single count supports this clone. At one end the junction does not follow the germline gene, possibly because of a read error. Other nucleotide sequences from this sample produce the same CDR3. V is TRBV9 and J is TRBJ2-1, with 13 bases fitting TRBD2. CDR3 length: 15 residues. Germline assignment: CDR1 SGDLS and CDR2 YYNGEE. The CDR3 coding sequence is TGTGCCAGCAGCGTCGGACTAGCGGGAGTAAATGAGCAATTCTTC. Translation gives CASSVGLAGVNEQFF. The full variable domain, completed using reference TRBV9 and TRBJ2-1, is DSGVTQTPKHLITATGQRVTLRCSPRSGDLSVYWYQQSLDQGLQFLIQYYNGEERAKGNILERFSAQQFPDLHSELNLSSLELGDSALYFCASSVGLAGVNEQFFGPGTRLTVL.

Comment on this clone: This same CDR3 is encoded by further DNA sequences in the sample. The chain has TRBV9 and TRBJ2-1, with D possibly being TRBD2 (7 bases). Germline V CDR1 and CDR2: SGDLS, YYNGEE. The CDR3 length is 15 residues. The V gene lost 2 bases and the J gene lost 3 bases, with 12 bases spanning the gap. Written as DNA, the CDR3 is TGTGCCAGCAGCGTCGGGGGCGGGAGCTACAATGAGCAGTTCTTC. This sequence encodes CASSVGGGSYNEQFF.

A note on this clone: It may be a read error: a sequence one base away is much more abundant. V gene TRBV30 combines with J gene TRBJ1-1; perhaps TRBD1 as D (5 bases). Trimming left V 5 bases short and J 8 bases short, with 15 bases between. The length of the CDR3 is 12 residues. CDR1 is GTSNPN, CDR2 SVGIG, per germline (reference sequence). The CDR3 loop reads CAWYRHNSEAFF. The CDR3 DNA follows: TGTGCCTGGTACAGGCACAACTCCGAAGCTTTCTTT.

The chain is built from TRBV7-6 and TRBJ2-7, with TRBD2 identical over 10 bases. V shed 2 bases, J shed 6 bases, and the junction held 4 bases outside the gene matches. From germline, CDR1 is SGHVS and CDR2 FNYEAQ. The CDR3 spans 14 residues. CDR3 in DNA: TGTGCCAGCAGCTTATCTAGCGGGAGTGGCGAGCAGTACTTC. It translates to CASSLSSGSGEQYF.

The chain carries TRBV5-5 and TRBJ1-5; D gene ambiguous. The CDR3 sequence is 13 residues long. In germline, CDR1 is SGHKS, CDR2 YYEKEE (reference sequence). V was clipped by 5 bases and J by 4 bases, with 10 bases between them. The CDR3 region is CASSTDGNQPQHF. Here the CDR3 DNA reads TGTGCCAGCAGTACGGACGGAAATCAGCCCCAGCATTTT.